This TCR beta chain was profiled in a study of T cell repertoires in cytomegalovirus infection. Study-wide background: Indications came from public TCR beta signatures; they pointed to CMV infection and to a matching HLA type.

This CDR3 comprises 15 residues. V was shortened by 4 bases and J by 3 bases, with 15 bases between the two germline ends. Germline CDR1 SGHNT, CDR2 YENEEA. There are many counts of this clonotype. TCRdb redid the calling of the reads with MiXCR, one entry per CDR3 protein. The table records 310,000 or so distinct CDR3 sequences, 8% to 10% of them present only once. This receptor was obtained from a human donor in good health (CMV status not recorded). Some clones in this sample may be carry-over from other donors' samples. This chain connects TRBV11-3 to TRBJ2-5; perhaps D is TRBD1 or TRBD2 (5 bases each). The material sequenced was PBMCs. The CDR3 reads CASSSKGTIKETQYF. The CDR3 DNA follows: TGTGCCAGCAGCTCAAAAGGGACCATAAAAGAGACCCAGTACTTC.